This TCR beta chain appears in the sequencing data of a study of CD8 T cells in ankylosing spondylitis. Regarding the study as a whole: Ankylosing spondylitis blood appeared to carry a characteristic TCR beta motif of roughly eight highly homologous variants. It was reported that disease-linked clones were significantly enriched in matched ankylosing spondylitis synovial fluid.

There are 12 residues in the CDR3. The germline V and J ends were trimmed by 2 bases and 5 bases, with 4 bases remaining between them. CDR1 and CDR2 from the germline V gene are SGHTA and FQGTGA. This clonotype was observed at least ten times. No antigen is known for it. Libraries of TCR beta came from quantitative 5'-RACE with molecular barcodes. MiXCR was run by TCRdb on the 5' RACE reads, yielding one entry per CDR3 protein. The sample records roughly 100,000 distinct CDR3 sequences, roughly 8% being singletons. V usage is TRBV7-3 and J usage is TRBJ2-1, with unresolved D. Material for sequencing was blood, either unsorted or a sorted T cell fraction (not recorded which). This clonotype was sampled from a male donor with ankylosing spondylitis or in good health (not recorded which). The CDR3: CASSLPDNEQFF. The DNA for the CDR3 is TGTGCCAGCAGCTTACCCGACAATGAGCAGTTCTTC.